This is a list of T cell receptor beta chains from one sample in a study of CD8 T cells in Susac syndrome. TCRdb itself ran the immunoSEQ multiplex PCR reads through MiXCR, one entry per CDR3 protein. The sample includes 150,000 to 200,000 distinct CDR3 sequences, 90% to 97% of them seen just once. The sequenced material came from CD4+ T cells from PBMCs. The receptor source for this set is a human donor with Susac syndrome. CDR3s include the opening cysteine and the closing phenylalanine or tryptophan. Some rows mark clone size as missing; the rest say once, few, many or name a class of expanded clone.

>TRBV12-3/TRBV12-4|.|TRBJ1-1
CASSFSIPEAFF
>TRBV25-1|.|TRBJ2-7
CASSQSGGTQYF
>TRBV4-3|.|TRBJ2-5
CASSQEGGRTQYF
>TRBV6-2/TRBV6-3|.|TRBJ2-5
CATGDFQETQYF
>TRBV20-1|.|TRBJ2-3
CSAITGLSTDTQYF
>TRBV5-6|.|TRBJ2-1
CASHWQGNHEQFF
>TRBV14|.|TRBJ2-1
CASSPKGVRQFF
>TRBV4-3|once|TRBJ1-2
CASSPEEAGFGGYTF
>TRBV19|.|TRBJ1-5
CASSIRENQPQHF
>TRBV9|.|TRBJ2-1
CASSVTGTVYNEQFF
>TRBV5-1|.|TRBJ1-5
CASSPQGIGNQPQHF
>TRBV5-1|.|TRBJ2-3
CASHLTGGGTDTQYF
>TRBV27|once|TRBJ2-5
CASSPRRSQETQYF
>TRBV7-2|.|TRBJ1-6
CASSGLAYNSPLHF
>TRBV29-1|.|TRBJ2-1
CSVRGGAGGPKDEQFF
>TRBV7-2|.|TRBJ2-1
CASSGRGQGQFF
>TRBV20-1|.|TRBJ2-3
CSARVPLAPGVHGTDTQYF
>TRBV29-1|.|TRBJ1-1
CSVVFRWHRNTEAFF
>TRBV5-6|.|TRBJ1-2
CASSPDLKGGYTF
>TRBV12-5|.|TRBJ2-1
CASGHTMGHEQFF
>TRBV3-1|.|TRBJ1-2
CASSQDPAGNYGYTF
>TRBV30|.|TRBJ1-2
CAWTGGGYGYTF
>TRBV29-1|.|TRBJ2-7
CSALTGSNYEQYF
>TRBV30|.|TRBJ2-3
CASSGRGTQYF
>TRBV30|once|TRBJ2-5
CAWSVLAGRQETQYF
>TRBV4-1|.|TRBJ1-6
CATSSTGFGYNSPLHF
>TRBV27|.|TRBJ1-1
CASSRWVTGSTEAFF
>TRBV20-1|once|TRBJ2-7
CSARGGGTSRSYEQYF
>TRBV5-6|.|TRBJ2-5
CASSLEGAPGTQYF